This T cell receptor beta chain was sequenced for a study of T-cell reconstitution after alpha-beta-depleted transplantation in children. A TCRbeta library incorporating unique molecular identifiers was prepared. TCRdb called the PCR reads again in MiXCR, with one record for every CDR3 protein. This sample yields around 240,000 distinct CDR3 sequences, of which 9.7% are seen a single time; 5% to 5.5% belongs to the top ten. The germline V gene has CDR1 KGHDR and CDR2 SFDVKD. The CDR3 covers 14 residues. The V gene lost 4 bases and the J gene lost 4 bases, with 12 bases spanning the gap. The table lists this clonotype with many counts.

This clonotype originated in a human donor who donated a stem cell graft to a child with SCID. The starting material was PBMCs from the stem cell graft donor, obtained from the stem cell graft. The chain couples TRBV24-1 to TRBJ1-2; no firm D call. CDR3 loop: CATSDPAAGYGYTF. In DNA, the CDR3 is TGTGCCACCAGTGACCCCGCGGCTGGCTATGGCTACACCTTC.